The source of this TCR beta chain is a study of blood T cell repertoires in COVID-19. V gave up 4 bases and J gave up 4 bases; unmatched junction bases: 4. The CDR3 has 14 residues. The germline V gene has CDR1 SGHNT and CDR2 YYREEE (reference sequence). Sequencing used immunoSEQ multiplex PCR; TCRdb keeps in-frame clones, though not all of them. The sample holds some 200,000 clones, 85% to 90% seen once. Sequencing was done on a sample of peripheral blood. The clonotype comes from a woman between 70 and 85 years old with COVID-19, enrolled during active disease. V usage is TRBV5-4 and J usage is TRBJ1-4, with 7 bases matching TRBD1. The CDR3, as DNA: TGTGCCAGCAGCCCGGGACAGATTAATGAAAAACTGTTTTTT. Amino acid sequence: CASSPGQINEKLFF.